This TCR beta chain was retrieved from a study of blood T cell repertoires in COVID-19. Measured with immunoSEQ multiplex PCR; TCRdb has only the in-frame clones, and not every one. The table lists 150,000 to 200,000 clones, over 70% of them singletons. V dropped 6 bases and J dropped 3; count of bases not matched to a gene: 7. The CDR3 totals 13 residues. Germline CDR1 reads SQVTM; CDR2 reads ANQGSEA. The chain links TRBV29-1 to TRBJ1-1; 7 bases fit TRBD1. The sample was PBMCs or T cells enriched from blood (not recorded which). The receptor was isolated from a woman in her 40s with acute COVID-19. The CDR3 spells CSVQQGLDTEAFF. DNA of the CDR3: TGCAGCGTCCAACAGGGGTTGGACACTGAAGCTTTCTTT.